This passage covers 20 T cell receptor beta chains from one sample sequenced in a study of blood T cell repertoires in COVID-19. Here immunoSEQ multiplex PCR was the method, and the copy in TCRdb shows in-frame clones only, minus some. Found here are a few hundred thousand clones, roughly 85% of them singletons; the top ten hold approximately 4.2%. Sequenced sample: PBMCs or T cells enriched from blood (not recorded which). The receptors derive from a woman aged 25 to 39 who had recovered from COVID-19.

The gene calls are TRBV7-2 and TRBJ1-6, with D maybe TRBD1 (5 bases). Trimming shortened V by 2 bases and J by 15 bases, and 14 bases separated the two germline ends. The CDR3 totals 13 residues. Germline loops: CDR1 SGHTA, CDR2 FQGNSA. The DNA for the CDR3 is TGTGCCAGCAGCTTACCGGTTGGGACTCTCCTCCACTTT. Residues: CASSLPVGTLLHF.

The V gene is TRBV28, the J gene TRBJ1-1; D call uncertain. Deletions cut 6 bases from V and 6 bases from J, with 17 bases between. From germline, CDR1 is MDHEN and CDR2 SYDVKM. This CDR3 is 14 amino acids long. CDR3 in DNA: TGTGCCAGCAGCCATGAGATGACCAGGCCTGAAGCTTTCTTT. Its protein is CASSHEMTRPEAFF.

This chain links TRBV25-1 with TRBJ1-6; 7 positions match TRBD1. The V gene end was trimmed by 1 base and the J gene end by 7 bases; junction bases not matched to a gene: 4. CDR1 is MGHDK and CDR2 is SYGVNS in the germline V gene. The CDR3 is made up of 15 amino acids. CDR3 sequence reads: CASSESQGWNSPLHF. Written as DNA, the CDR3 is TGTGCCAGCAGTGAATCACAGGGGTGGAATTCACCCCTCCACTTT.

The chain recombines TRBV5-8 with TRBJ2-3, with 9 positions matching TRBD1. The J segment lost 6 bases and the V segment lost 4 bases, leaving 3 bases of the junction unmatched. CDR1 and CDR2 from the germline V gene are SGHTS and YDEGEE. The CDR3 contains 13 residues. CDR3 region: CASSRDRADTQYF. CDR3 nucleotide sequence: TGTGCCAGCAGCCGGGACAGGGCGGATACGCAGTATTTT.

The V and J genes are TRBV3-1 (or the pseudogene TRBV3-2) and TRBJ1-6, with D maybe TRBD1 (6 bases). From germline, CDR1 is LGHDT and CDR2 YNNKEL (reference sequence). The CDR3 spans 15 residues. V gave up 3 bases and J gave up 9 bases, with 15 bases separating them. The CDR3 protein is CASSQGAGSGSPLHF. CDR3 bases: TGTGCCAGCAGCCAGGGGGCAGGGAGTGGTTCACCCCTCCACTTT.

This clone occurred many times. The genes are TRBV7-9 and TRBJ1-1; TRBD1 matches at 7 bases. CDR3 size: 14 residues. CDR1 and CDR2 (germline): SEHNR, FQNEAQ (reference sequence). V lost 5 bases, J lost 4 bases, and 7 bases stayed unmatched. The CDR3: CASSRRDRVTEAFF. The CDR3 coding sequence is TGTGCCAGCAGCCGCCGGGACAGAGTCACTGAAGCTTTCTTT.

The V gene is TRBV11-2, the J gene TRBJ1-1, with TRBD1 identical over 8 bases. The germline V gene encodes CDR1 SGHAT and CDR2 FQNNGV. This CDR3 comprises 13 residues. The ends lost 6 bases at V and 5 bases at J; junction bases unmatched: 5. The CDR3 DNA reads as TGTGCCAGCAGTTATAGGACAGGGACTGAAGCTTTCTTT. Protein sequence: CASSYRTGTEAFF.

The chain combines TRBV5-6 with TRBJ1-5, with TRBD1 matching 7 bases. The junction had 15 bases not matched to a gene; V was cut back by 4 bases and J by 2 bases. The CDR3 totals 18 residues. CDR1 and CDR2 from the germline V gene are SGHDT and YYEEEE. The CDR3 DNA reads as TGTGCCAGCAGCCTTAGACAGGGTATGTTTCTAGGCAATCAGCCCCAGCATTTT. Its translation is CASSLRQGMFLGNQPQHF.

The chain couples TRBV29-1 to TRBJ2-7; D is unresolved. Deletions cut 6 bases from V and 10 bases from J, with 13 bases between. The CDR3 covers 10 residues. CDR1 and CDR2 from the germline V gene are SQVTM and ANQGSEA. The CDR3 DNA reads TGCAGCGTCCCTGGGCTTGGACAGTACTTC. Translating it yields CSVPGLGQYF.

J is TRBJ2-7 and V is TRBV28, with 8 bases matching TRBD2. This CDR3 has 15 residues. The germline V gene encodes CDR1 MDHEN and CDR2 SYDVKM. The V segment lost 3 bases and the J segment 5 bases; nucleotides outside the gene matches: 9. The CDR3 sequence is CASSFAGGSKNEQYF. For the CDR3, the DNA is TGTGCCAGCAGTTTTGCGGGGGGTAGCAAGAACGAGCAGTACTTC.

The chain couples TRBV2 to TRBJ1-3; 7 positions agree with TRBD1. CDR3 length: 14 amino acids. CDR1 SNHLY and CDR2 FYNNEI come from the germline V gene. V was pared by 4 bases and J by 8 bases, with 8 bases of the junction left unmatched. In DNA, the CDR3 is TGTGCCAGCAGTGTGACAGGGATGGCAGACACCATATATTTT. Its protein is CASSVTGMADTIYF.

The J gene is TRBJ2-1, the V gene TRBV24-1; 9 bases align to TRBD1. The CDR3 extends over 15 amino acids. In germline, CDR1 is KGHDR, CDR2 SFDVKD. J gave up 7 bases and V 6 bases, and 9 bases lay outside the gene matches. The CDR3 bases are TGTGCCACCAGTACCTTCGGACAGGGGTGGAATGAGCAGTTCTTC. It encodes CATSTFGQGWNEQFF.

This clone appeared once. The chain combines TRBV27 with TRBJ2-7, with D possibly TRBD2 on 5 matching bases. Germline lookup yields CDR1 MNHEY and CDR2 SMNVEV (reference sequence). The CDR3 sequence is 13 residues long. The ends were cut back, 4 bases at V and 7 bases at J, with 14 bases in the middle. The CDR3 region has the DNA TGTGCCAGCAGTTATCTCGCCAGGAGGGAGCAGTACTTC. Amino acids: CASSYLARREQYF.

In the case of this clone: The junction and the germline gene differ at one end; a read error may be behind it. The rearrangement joins TRBV18 to TRBJ1-1; D unresolved. This CDR3 is built from 12 residues. Germline V gene sequence: CDR1 KGHSH, CDR2 LQKENI. DNA of the CDR3: TGTGCCAGCTCATCACCTCCTGTCGGAGCTTTCTTT. Protein product: CASSSPPVGAFF.

The rearrangement uses TRBV25-1 and TRBJ1-2; unclear D gene. Trimming stripped 5 bases from V and 5 bases from J, with 12 bases between. CDR3 length: 13 residues. Germline CDR1 is MGHDK and CDR2 is SYGVNS. The CDR3 DNA is TGTGCCAGCAGTCTCGGGGTGCGGTATGGCTACACCTTC. It is translated as CASSLGVRYGYTF.

This clone was picked up one time. CDR3 loop: CAGGIGRWDGYTF. The CDR3, as DNA: TGTGCCGGGGGCATTGGCCGTTGGGATGGCTACACCTTC. The V and J genes are TRBV28 and TRBJ1-2; D possibly corresponds to TRBD1 (6 bases). With 11 bases removed from V and 6 bases from J, the gap between germline ends came to 19 bases. Germline CDR1 is MDHEN and CDR2 is SYDVKM. This CDR3 spans 13 amino acids.

The rearrangement links TRBV18 to TRBJ2-1; weak D call: TRBD2 (6 bases). V was pared by 0 bases and J by 0 bases, with 6 bases between. Germline-derived CDR1 and CDR2 are KGHSH and LQKENI. CDR3 length equals 15 residues. As DNA, the CDR3 is TGTGCCAGCTCACCACCCGGGAGCTCCTACAATGAGCAGTTCTTC. Its translation: CASSPPGSSYNEQFF.

V is TRBV3-1 (or the pseudogene TRBV3-2) and J is TRBJ1-1, with a tentative D call TRBD1 (5 bases). The CDR3 has 15 residues. Between the trimmed V and J ends, which lost 0 bases and 4 bases, there was a span of 12 bases. CDR1 and CDR2 (germline): LGHDT, YNNKEL (reference sequence). CDR3 coding DNA: TGTGCCAGCAGCCAAGATCTAAGGGGAGGCACTGAAGCTTTCTTT. This sequence encodes CASSQDLRGGTEAFF.

The gene calls are TRBV5-1 and TRBJ2-1; TRBD2 matches at 14 bases. From germline, CDR1 is SGHRS and CDR2 YFSETQ. Unmatched junction bases numbered 2, after V lost 2 bases and J lost 7 bases. The CDR3 runs 15 residues. The CDR3 region is CASSLRLAGGNEQFF. Written as DNA, the CDR3 is TGCGCCAGCAGCTTAAGACTAGCGGGAGGGAATGAGCAGTTCTTC.

The V gene is TRBV6-6, the J gene TRBJ1-2, with D possibly TRBD1 on 5 matching bases. The length of the CDR3 is 11 residues. V lost 10 bases and J lost 2, with 8 bases in between. Germline V gene data show CDR1 as MNHNY and CDR2 as SVGAGI (reference sequence). The CDR3 region has the DNA TGTGCCACCCGACAGAACTATGGCTACACCTTC. Translated: CATRQNYGYTF.